The entry that follows covers one TCR beta chain sequence. The target antigen is unknown. Expressed TCRB transcripts were sequenced, since all the RNA that had been isolated was reverse transcribed. This table comes from immunoSEQ multiplex PCR, and its TCRdb copy is limited to in-frame clones, with some not included. This table has about 340,000 clones, around 8% appearing once. The source of the sample is a study of beta chain features in type 1 diabetes. General observations from the study: TCRB CDR3s from Type 1 diabetes patients were moderately but significantly shorter in all four CD4+ subsets.

The TCR comes from a woman aged 18-29 years in good health. The sequenced sample consisted of central memory CD4+ T cells from blood.

The CDR3 sequence: CASSLVSERGYEQYF. The CDR3 DNA reads TGCGCCAGCAGCTTGGTGTCTGAGCGGGGCTACGAGCAGTACTTC. The chain is built from TRBV5-1 and TRBJ2-7, with 7 bases fitting TRBD2. CDR3 length: 15 residues. Germline CDR1 SGHRS, CDR2 YFSETQ. Trimming took 0 bases from V and 3 from J; bases not matched to a gene: 6.